The 7 T cell receptor beta chains given below trace back to one sample, sequenced in a study of shared clonotypes between healthy human individuals (dated by TCRdb to the early 2020s). The library was obtained by the immunoSEQ multiplex PCR assay. As stored in TCRdb, this immuneACCESS dataset retains in-frame rearrangements with V and J assigned. A fraction of the clones does not appear; measured against another copy, unresolved V genes explain less than half of the discrepancy, and the remainder lacks a known reason. A total of fewer than 3 million clones appear in this sample, 85% to 95% of them only once. The leading ten clones occupy roughly 0.34% of the sample. Sequenced sample: naive CD4+ T cells from PBMCs. The meaning of the sample's cell subset or site label: CD45RA+ positively selected. These receptors came from a man aged 18 to 30 in good health. Some clones in this sample may be carry-over from other donors' samples.

This clone has only a few counts. This chain's CDR3 is CASSELQGKTEAFF. In DNA form, the CDR3 reads TGTGCCAGCAGTGAACTCCAGGGTAAGACTGAAGCTTTCTTT. This chain uses TRBV6-1 with TRBJ1-1; D is possibly TRBD1 (5 bases). Germline loops: CDR1 MNHNS, CDR2 SASEGT. Trimming took off 2 bases at V and 5 bases at J, with 12 bases between the two ends. The CDR3 spans 14 residues.

V is TRBV2 and J is TRBJ1-1; D not resolved. The V and J ends lost 2 bases and 1 base respectively, with 8 bases between them. The CDR3 has 14 amino acids. CDR1 and CDR2 (germline): SNHLY, FYNNEI. The CDR3 DNA sequence: TGTGCCAGCAGTGAAAGTTTTAGGAACACTGAAGCTTTCTTT. It translates to CASSESFRNTEAFF.

On this clone: The same CDR3 is also encoded by other DNA sequences in this sample. This sequence joins TRBV5-1 and TRBJ2-3; D unresolved. Germline values: CDR1 SGHRS, CDR2 YFSETQ. V lost 4 bases and J 1 base, leaving 7 bases between the germline ends. This CDR3 has 13 residues. This chain's CDR3 is CASSLEGTDTQYF. The CDR3 DNA reads as TGCGCCAGCAGCCTTGAGGGCACAGATACGCAGTATTTT.

The chain combines TRBV19 with TRBJ1-1; TRBD1 is a possible D gene (5 bases). In germline, CDR1 is LNHDA, CDR2 SQIVND (reference sequence). The CDR3 has 17 residues. Trimming took off 4 bases at V and 1 base at J, with 19 bases between the two ends. In DNA, the CDR3 is TGTGCCAGTAGTACTACTCTCAGGGACGCAAGGAACACTGAAGCTTTCTTT. Translated, it gives CASSTTLRDARNTEAFF.

The V and J genes are TRBV4-3 and TRBJ2-3; D unclear. V lost 0 bases to trimming and J lost 0 bases, with 13 bases between them. CDR3 length equals 17 residues. Germline V lookup: CDR1 LGHNA, CDR2 YSLEER. The CDR3 here is CASSQDLLLSSTDTQYF. The CDR3 region has the DNA TGCGCCAGCAGCCAAGATCTCCTCCTTTCCAGCACAGATACGCAGTATTTT.

This chain links TRBV7-3 with TRBJ2-7; 9 bases match TRBD2. This CDR3 spans 15 amino acids. The V and J ends lost 2 bases and 7 bases, in that order; junction bases with no gene match: 9. Germline CDR1 is SGHTA and CDR2 is FQGTGA. The CDR3 region has the DNA TGTGCCAGCAGCTTACGGGCGGGAGGGCCGGCAGAGCAGTACTTC. Protein product: CASSLRAGGPAEQYF.

This chain links TRBV4-2 with TRBJ2-7; 10 bases agree with TRBD1. The CDR3 is 16 residues long. CDR1 and CDR2 from the germline V gene are LGHNA and YNFKEQ. With V trimmed by 2 bases and J by 2 bases, 6 bases remained unmatched. CDR3 protein: CASSQTGTGVPYEQYF. CDR3 nucleotide sequence: TGTGCCAGCAGCCAAACAGGGACAGGGGTACCCTACGAGCAGTACTTC.